The 29 T cell receptor beta chains below were found in one sample sequenced in a study of CD8+ T cells in alopecia areata. Cutaneous lymph nodes were pooled and cells sorted by CD4, CD8alpha, NKG2D, NKG2ACE and more. Extracted RNA was reverse transcribed into cDNA, the sequencing template. Sequencing was performed with immunoSEQ multiplex PCR; in TCRdb, only in-frame clones are kept and a portion is missing. The sample contains about 300,000 clones, none of them singletons. The sequenced sample was CD4+ T cells sorted from a lymph node. The receptors were sampled from a C3H/HeJ mouse with alopecia areata. Mice of this strain are of MHC haplotype H2-k.

Concerning this clone itself: All gene names here are mouse names. From the germline J gene comes the end of the CDR3, since the read stops 4 residues before it. V and J are TRBV19 and TRBJ2-1; possible D gene TRBD1, 5 bases. Trimming shortened V by 1 base and J by 6 bases, and 11 bases separated the two germline ends. In germline, CDR1 is FNHDT, CDR2 SITEND (reference sequence). The CDR3 is 14 residues long. CDR3 DNA, as far as it was read: TGTGCCAGCAGTATAACAGGTTCGGGTGCT. Translation gives CASSITGSGA. In full, the CDR3 reads CASSITGSGAEQFF.

For this clone: Genes and germline come from the mouse. The read ends 4 residues shy of where the CDR3 ends; the end is completed using the germline J gene. The chain recombines TRBV13-1 with TRBJ2-4, with a weak D call TRBD1 (6 bases). The CDR3 has 14 residues. Trimming removed 3 bases from V and 3 bases from J, with 11 bases in between. The germline CDR1 and CDR2 sequences are NSHNY and SYGAGN. This CDR3 is CASSAPGQQNTLYF. The DNA read from the CDR3 is TGTGCCAGCAGTGCCCCGGGACAACAAAAC.

Details on this clone: Gene names refer to mouse genes. The read is 4 residues too short to cover the CDR3 end, so that end is filled in from the germline J gene. The chain links TRBV13-2 to TRBJ1-2; 7 bases match TRBD1. The CDR3 length is 16 residues. Germline CDR1 reads NNHNN; CDR2 reads SYGAGS (reference sequence). V lost 0 bases, J lost 4 bases, and 9 bases stayed unmatched. The CDR3 DNA, read in part, is TGTGCCAGCGGTGATGCAAGGGGGCAGGCTGGCTCC. Protein product: CASGDARGQAGS. The entire CDR3 protein reads CASGDARGQAGSDYTF.

About this clone itself: Gene names refer to mouse genes. The sequence runs out 3 residues before the end of the CDR3; the remainder is reconstructed from the germline J gene. The rearrangement joins TRBV13-2 to TRBJ1-6, with a tentative D call TRBD1 (6 bases). TRBJ1-6 is reported as an ORF; its role is uncertain. The CDR3 sequence is 15 residues long. With 0 bases removed from V and 8 bases from J, the gap between germline ends came to 12 bases. Germline V gene lookup returns CDR1 NNHNN and CDR2 SYGAGS (reference sequence). The sequenced CDR3 bases are TGTGCCAGCGGTGATGCCGGGACAAAAGATTCGCCC. This codes for CASGDAGTKDSP. The full-length CDR3 reads as CASGDAGTKDSPLYF.

Ten or more counts support this clone. All gene names here are mouse names. The same CDR3 can be traced to other DNA sequences in this sample. CDR3 DNA (partial): TGTGCCTGGACGACTGGGGGAAACACCGGG. The encoded protein is CAWTTGGNTG. The whole CDR3 sequence reads CAWTTGGNTGQLYF. The chain employs TRBV31 and TRBJ2-2; 9 bases are shared with TRBD2. Read coverage stops 4 residues before the CDR3 terminus; the germline J gene supplies the remainder. J lost 1 base, V lost 4 bases, and 1 base had no gene match. This CDR3 region has 14 residues. The germline V gene has CDR1 GKSSPN and CDR2 SITVG.

On this clone: Mouse gene names and germline throughout. The CDR3 bases that were read are TGTGCCAGCGGCGGGACTGGGGGGCTCTATGCT. Protein: CASGGTGGLYA. The CDR3 in its entirety is CASGGTGGLYAEQFF. The chain is built from TRBV13-2 and TRBJ2-1, with TRBD2 matching over 12 bases. The read ends 4 residues shy of where the CDR3 ends; the end is completed using the germline J gene. The CDR3 spans 15 residues. Germline CDR1 is NNHNN and CDR2 is SYGAGS (reference sequence). The J segment lost 3 bases and the V segment lost 5 bases, leaving 3 bases of the junction unmatched.

This clone was counted only a few times. The gene names given are mouse names. This specimen includes other DNA sequences encoding the same CDR3. CDR3 sequence reads: CASSRLGANTGQLYF. CDR3 bases read: TGTGCCAGCAGTAGACTGGGAGCAAACACCGGG. V and J are TRBV19 and TRBJ2-2; 7 bases agree with TRBD2. Sequencing ends 4 residues short of the CDR3 end; the germline J gene provides the rest. The CDR3 has 15 amino acids. V lost 3 bases and J lost 0; bases outside the gene matches: 2. Per germline, CDR1 FNHDT and CDR2 SITEND (reference sequence).

This clone was detected ten times or more. Mouse germline and gene names are used. The sequenced part of the CDR3 DNA is TGTGCTAGCAGGAGACTGGGGTAT. Its translation is CASRRLGY. The whole CDR3 is CASRRLGYEQYF. The V and J genes are TRBV17 and TRBJ2-7; the match to TRBD2 covers 8 bases. The read stops 4 residues short of the end of the CDR3; the missing end is completed from the germline J gene. This CDR3 is 12 amino acids long. CDR1 is MNHDT and CDR2 is YYDKIL in the germline V gene.

Of note for this clone: Gene labels here are mouse ones. The sequence runs out 4 residues before the end of the CDR3; the remainder is reconstructed from the germline J gene. V and J are TRBV13-3 and TRBJ2-5; TRBD1 matches 8 bases. The CDR3 consists of 14 residues. Germline loops: CDR1 NNHDY, CDR2 SYVADS. CDR3 DNA (partial): TGTGCCAGCAGTGATTTGACAGGGGAAGAC. Residues: CASSDLTGED. The entire CDR3 is CASSDLTGEDTQYF.

This clone was seen a handful of times. Mouse germline and gene names are used. The DNA ends 4 residues before the CDR3 does, and the rest of the CDR3 is filled in from the germline J gene. Different DNA sequences within this sample yield the same CDR3. The chain combines TRBV19 with TRBJ2-5; the D is unclear. CDR3 length equals 13 residues. Germline V gives CDR1 FNHDT, CDR2 SITEND (reference sequence). CDR3 amino acids: CASSIVGGDTQYF. The part of the CDR3 DNA that was read is TGTGCCAGCAGTATAGTAGGAGGGGAC.

The table lists this clone with a few counts. Gene names follow the mouse nomenclature. CDR3 region: CASRRTGTGGNYAEQFF. CDR3 bases read: TGTGCCAGCAGACGGACCGGGACTGGGGGAAACTATGCT. This rearrangement joins TRBV19 to TRBJ2-1; 11 nucleotides line up with TRBD2. The sequence runs out 4 residues before the end of the CDR3; the remainder is reconstructed from the germline J gene. Germline CDR1 is FNHDT and CDR2 is SITEND (reference sequence). V lost 5 bases to trimming and J lost 1 base; unmatched junction nucleotides: 8. This CDR3 contains 17 residues.

This clone was observed a few times. Genes and germline come from the mouse. The missing CDR3 end, 4 residues past where the read stops, is filled in from the germline J gene. The V call is TRBV14, the J call TRBJ2-5; 11 positions match TRBD1. CDR1 and CDR2 from the germline V gene are SGHDT and FRDEAV. CDR3 length: 15 residues. The covered CDR3 bases are TGTGCCAGCAGTTTCTGGGGACAGGGGGGAGAC. Translation gives CASSFWGQGGD. The whole CDR3 region reads CASSFWGQGGDTQYF.

Only a few counts were recorded for this clone. Here the gene names and germline are mouse. The read ends 4 residues early relative to the CDR3; the germline J gene fills the gap. The sample contains more than one DNA sequence encoding this CDR3. The chain has TRBV12-1 and TRBJ2-3, with 7 positions matching TRBD2. Trimming at V came to 4 bases and at J to 0 bases, leaving 6 bases not matched to a gene. The germline V gene has CDR1 SGHSN and CDR2 HYEKVE. The CDR3 spans 15 residues. The CDR3 sequence is CASSPTGASAETLYF. The sequenced part of the CDR3 DNA is TGTGCCAGCTCCCCCACTGGGGCTAGTGCAGAA.

Notes on this clone: Mouse gene names and germline throughout. The read is 4 residues too short to cover the CDR3 end, so that end is filled in from the germline J gene. J is TRBJ2-4 and V is TRBV19; possible D gene TRBD2, 7 bases. V lost 2 bases, J lost 2 bases, and 12 bases lay in between. The CDR3 contains 15 residues. The germline gives CDR1 FNHDT, CDR2 SITEND (reference sequence). CDR3 in amino acids: CASSIGWGPQNTLYF. Incomplete CDR3 DNA: TGTGCCAGCAGTATCGGCTGGGGGCCTCAAAAC.

Comments on this clone: Mouse gene names and germline throughout. The CDR3 end falls 4 residues outside the read, so it is completed with the germline J gene. The rearrangement links TRBV5 to TRBJ2-1; 7 bases are a match to TRBD1. The CDR3 consists of 15 residues. Per the germline V gene, CDR1 is LGHNA and CDR2 is YNLKQL (reference sequence). The V segment lost 4 bases and the J segment 3 bases; nucleotides outside the gene matches: 6. CDR3 DNA, as far as it was read: TGTGCCAGCAGCCCCCAGGGACAGATCTATGCT. Its translation is CASSPQGQIYA. The entire CDR3 is CASSPQGQIYAEQFF.

About this clone itself: The gene names here belong to mouse. The read terminates 4 residues ahead of where the CDR3 ends, so the germline J gene completes it. This chain uses TRBV13-2 with TRBJ2-1, with 10 bases identical to TRBD1. The CDR3 totals 14 residues. Per germline, CDR1 NNHNN and CDR2 SYGAGS (reference sequence). V shed 5 bases, J shed 3 bases, and the junction held 2 bases outside the gene matches. The CDR3 spells CASGGDRGYAEQFF. The covered CDR3 bases are TGTGCCAGCGGCGGGGACAGGGGCTATGCT.

With regard to this clone: The listed genes are named as in mouse. The CDR3 end lies 4 residues beyond the end of the read and is filled in from the germline J gene. In the same sample, other DNA sequences code for this CDR3. The chain carries TRBV13-1 and TRBJ2-7; D perhaps matches TRBD2 (6 bases). Germline CDR1 reads NSHNY; CDR2 reads SYGAGN. CDR3 size: 13 residues. The sequenced CDR3 bases are TGTGCCAGCAGTGATGCGGGGGGATAT. Amino acid sequence: CASSDAGGY. The entire CDR3 protein reads CASSDAGGYEQYF.

A note on this clone: Gene names denote mouse genes. The CDR3 extends 4 residues past the end of the read, so its final part is completed from the germline J gene. This rearrangement joins TRBV5 to TRBJ2-5, with 12 bases fitting TRBD1. Looked up from germline, CDR1 is LGHNA and CDR2 is YNLKQL (reference sequence). The V and J ends lost 0 bases and 2 bases, in that order; junction bases with no gene match: 6. The CDR3 is 18 residues long. CDR3: CASSQDRDRGRFQDTQYF. The sequenced part of the CDR3 DNA is TGTGCCAGCAGCCAAGATCGGGACAGGGGGCGCTTCCAAGAC.

With regard to this clone: Gene names are mouse gene names. The read is 3 residues too short to cover the CDR3 end, so that end is filled in from the germline J gene. The sample carries other DNA sequences with the same CDR3. This chain joins TRBV19 and TRBJ1-6; D is unresolved. TRBJ1-6 is an open reading frame whose function is uncertain. CDR1 is FNHDT, CDR2 SITEND, per germline (reference sequence). The V gene lost 3 bases and the J gene lost 5 bases, with 3 bases spanning the gap. This CDR3 has 12 residues. The CDR3 here is CASSKDNSPLYF. CDR3 DNA, as far as it was read: TGTGCCAGCAGTAAGGATAATTCGCCC.

Notes on this clone: These gene names are mouse names. From the germline J gene comes the end of the CDR3, since the read stops 4 residues before it. This chain connects TRBV19 to TRBJ2-1; 11 positions match TRBD1. Trimming at V came to 4 bases and at J to 3 bases, leaving 3 bases not matched to a gene. The CDR3 has 15 residues. The germline CDR1 and CDR2 sequences are FNHDT and SITEND (reference sequence). The CDR3 DNA, read in part, is TGTGCCAGCAGTCGGGACAGGGGGAGCTATGCT. Translating it yields CASSRDRGSYA. The complete CDR3 protein is CASSRDRGSYAEQFF. Filled out from reference TRBV19 and TRBJ2-1, the complete variable domain reads GGIITQTPKFLIGQEGQKLTLKCQQNFNHDTMYWYRQDSGKGLRLIYYSITENDLQKGDLSEGYDASREKKSSFSLTVTSAQKNEMAVFLCASSRDRGSYAEQFFGPGTRLTVL.

Only a few counts were recorded for this clone. Gene labels here are mouse ones. With the read ending 4 residues before the CDR3 end, the germline J gene is used to fill in that end. The chain joins TRBV5 to TRBJ2-2, with 12 positions matching TRBD2. CDR1 is LGHNA and CDR2 is YNLKQL in the germline V gene (reference sequence). There are 17 residues in the CDR3. V trimming: 2 bases; J trimming: 3 bases; junction bases outside the gene matches: 4. CDR3 DNA, as far as it was read: TGTGCCAGCAGCCAAACAGGGACTGGGGGGCACACCGGG. This codes for CASSQTGTGGHTG. The entire CDR3 protein is CASSQTGTGGHTGQLYF.

Remarks on this clone: Gene labels here are mouse ones. The read gets to within 4 residues of the CDR3 end, and the germline J gene fills in the rest. The V and J genes are TRBV17 and TRBJ2-1, with D unclear. Trimming took off 0 bases at V and 6 bases at J, with 12 bases between the two ends. CDR1 is MNHDT, CDR2 YYDKIL, per germline. This CDR3 comprises 15 residues. Partial CDR3 DNA: TGTGCTAGCAGTAGAGATAGATGGTTGGGTGCT. It yields the protein CASSRDRWLGA. The whole CDR3 protein is CASSRDRWLGAEQFF.

In regard to this clone: Each gene name is a mouse one. The read halts 4 residues ahead of the CDR3 end, with the missing end drawn from the germline J gene. This chain links TRBV13-1 with TRBJ2-7; possibly TRBD2 for D (6 bases). CDR1 is NSHNY, CDR2 SYGAGN, per germline. This CDR3 is 15 amino acids long. The covered CDR3 bases are TGTGCCAGCAGTGGCTCTCGACTGGACCTTTAT. Protein sequence: CASSGSRLDLY. The entire CDR3 protein reads CASSGSRLDLYEQYF.

In its sample, this clone was seen a few times. Mouse gene names apply. From the germline J gene comes the end of the CDR3, since the read stops 4 residues before it. The chain has TRBV13-1 and TRBJ2-5; 10 bases line up with TRBD1. The length of the CDR3 is 16 residues. With 1 base clipped from V and 1 base from J, the junction kept 3 bases outside the gene matches. Germline CDR1 and CDR2: NSHNY and SYGAGN. CDR3 in amino acids: CASSDLDRGHQDTQYF. The DNA read from the CDR3 is TGTGCCAGCAGTGATCTCGACAGGGGGCACCAAGAC.

This clone was observed a handful of times. Any gene name here is a mouse gene name. The read terminates 4 residues ahead of where the CDR3 ends, so the germline J gene completes it. The chain is built from TRBV14 and TRBJ2-5, with D possibly being TRBD2 (6 bases). V gave up 2 bases and J gave up 2 bases, with 15 bases separating them. This CDR3 has 16 amino acids. From germline, CDR1 is SGHDT and CDR2 FRDEAV. CDR3 sequence: CASSLRGDGVQDTQYF. The sequenced part of the CDR3 DNA is TGTGCCAGCAGTTTACGGGGGGATGGGGTCCAAGAC. Full variable domain (rest looked up from reference TRBV14 and TRBJ2-5): EAGVTQSPRYAVLQEGQAVSFWCDPISGHDTLYWYQQPRDQGPQLLVYFRDEAVIDNSQLPSDRFSAVRPKGTNSTLKIQSAKQGDTATYLCASSLRGDGVQDTQYFGPGTRLLVL.

On this clone: The listed genes are named as in mouse. The read terminates 4 residues before the CDR3 end, so the remaining end is supplied by the germline J gene. The chain recombines TRBV19 with TRBJ2-1; possible D gene TRBD2, 5 bases. The CDR3 runs 14 residues. V lost 1 base and J 2 bases, leaving 7 bases between the germline ends. Germline assignment: CDR1 FNHDT and CDR2 SITEND (reference sequence). CDR3 sequence: CASSITGYYAEQFF. The covered CDR3 bases are TGTGCCAGCAGTATAACTGGTTACTATGCT.

Of note for this clone: Any gene name here is a mouse gene name. Read data end 4 residues before the CDR3 end; the end is taken from the germline J gene. The V call is TRBV3, the J call TRBJ2-5; 9 bases match TRBD2. CDR1 SNHLY and CDR2 FYNGKV come from the germline V gene (reference sequence). The CDR3 totals 16 residues. The CDR3 DNA, read in part, is TGTGCCAGCAGCTTAACCTGGGGGGGACTCGAAGAC. Encoded protein: CASSLTWGGLED. The complete CDR3 reads CASSLTWGGLEDTQYF.

Details on this clone: Mouse gene names and germline throughout. The missing CDR3 end, 4 residues past where the read stops, is filled in from the germline J gene. The sample carries other DNA sequences with the same CDR3. The chain links TRBV1 to TRBJ1-1; 11 bases agree with TRBD1. Trimming at V came to 3 bases and at J to 1 base, leaving 1 base not matched to a gene. This CDR3 is 15 amino acids long. CDR1 and CDR2 from the germline V gene are NSQYPW and LRSPGD (reference sequence). CDR3 sequence: CTCSAGTGGNTEVFF. The covered CDR3 bases are TGCACCTGCAGTGCCGGGACAGGGGGAAACACA.

A note on this clone: Genes here carry mouse names. Read sequence stops 4 residues before the CDR3 end, and the germline J gene provides the missing end. The sample has other DNA sequences that encode this CDR3 too. The chain uses TRBV13-1 and TRBJ2-5, with D perhaps TRBD2 (5 bases). This CDR3 comprises 13 residues. Germline values: CDR1 NSHNY, CDR2 SYGAGN. The CDR3 protein is CASSDLGKDTQYF. The part of the CDR3 DNA that was read is TGTGCCAGCAGTGATTTGGGGAAAGAC.